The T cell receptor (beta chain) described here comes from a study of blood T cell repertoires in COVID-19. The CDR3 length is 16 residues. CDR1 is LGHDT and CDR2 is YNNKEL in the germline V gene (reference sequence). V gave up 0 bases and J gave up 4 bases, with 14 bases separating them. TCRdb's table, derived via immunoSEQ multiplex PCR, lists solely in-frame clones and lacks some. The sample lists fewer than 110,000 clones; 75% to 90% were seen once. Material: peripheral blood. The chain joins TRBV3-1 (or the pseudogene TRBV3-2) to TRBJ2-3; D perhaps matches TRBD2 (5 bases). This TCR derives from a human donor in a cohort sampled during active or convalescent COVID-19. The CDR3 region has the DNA TGTGCCAGCAGCCAAGATGTGGAGGTAAGGCCAGATACGCAGTATTTT. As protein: CASSQDVEVRPDTQYF.